The 22 T cell receptor beta chains below all came from one sample that was sequenced in a study of control samples from healthy donors and cancer patients. The repertoire was sequenced with immunoSEQ multiplex PCR; TCRdb's copy has only in-frame clones and lacks some. The sample contains some 120,000 clones, over 75% of which appear only once. What was sequenced was blood. These receptors originate from a man aged 40-50 years in good health.

The chain is built from TRBV30 and TRBJ2-2; weak D call: TRBD2 (5 bases). The length of the CDR3 is 12 residues. Deletions cut 3 bases from V and 8 bases from J, with 10 bases between. Germline V gene lookup returns CDR1 GTSNPN and CDR2 SVGIG (reference sequence). Here the CDR3 DNA reads TGTGCCTGGAGACCCGGCGGGGGGGAGCTGTTTTTT. This sequence encodes CAWRPGGGELFF.

This clone was seen a few times. Other DNA sequences in the sample encode the same CDR3. This chain joins TRBV12-3 or TRBV12-4 and TRBJ2-1, with D possibly TRBD2 on 6 matching bases. V lost 6 bases and J lost 9, with 9 bases in between. The CDR3 is 11 amino acids. The CDR3 region is CASRYGGEQFF. The CDR3, as DNA: TGTGCCAGCAGGTACGGGGGTGAGCAGTTCTTC.

The sample holds one count of this clone. This rearrangement joins TRBV6-5 to TRBJ1-6; unclear D gene. CDR1 is MNHEY and CDR2 is SVGAGI in the germline V gene. Trimming stripped 6 bases from V and 9 bases from J, with 15 bases between. The CDR3 has 14 residues. The CDR3 DNA sequence: TGTGCCAGCAGGTTAAGCGGGAGCGGTTCACCCCTCCACTTT. Protein sequence: CASRLSGSGSPLHF.

This clone was observed once. The V and J genes are TRBV25-1 and TRBJ1-1; D gene unclear. The CDR3 sequence is 13 residues long. V lost 6 bases to trimming and J lost 1 base, with 9 bases between them. Germline values: CDR1 MGHDK, CDR2 SYGVNS. The CDR3 sequence is CASREGRNTEAFF. DNA for the CDR3: TGTGCCAGCAGGGAAGGGAGGAACACTGAAGCTTTCTTT.

The chain joins TRBV25-1 to TRBJ1-1; TRBD1 agrees at 8 bases. The CDR3 contains 15 residues. The junction had 10 bases not matched to a gene; V was cut back by 9 bases and J by 1 base. Looked up from germline, CDR1 is MGHDK and CDR2 is SYGVNS. CDR3 region: CASGSGGLWNTEAFF. CDR3 DNA sequence: TGTGCCAGTGGCTCAGGGGGCCTCTGGAACACTGAAGCTTTCTTT.

The chain has TRBV18 and TRBJ2-2; D unresolved. Deletions cut 3 bases from V and 14 bases from J, with 10 bases between. Germline V gene data show CDR1 as KGHSH and CDR2 as LQKENI. The CDR3 consists of 11 residues. The CDR3 reads CASSPSDSLFF. In DNA, the CDR3 is TGTGCCAGCTCACCCTCTGATTCACTGTTTTTT.

The CDR3, as DNA: TGTGCCAGCAGCTTTGGACAGGTGACCTACGAGCAGTACTTC. It yields the protein CASSFGQVTYEQYF. The chain has TRBV11-3 and TRBJ2-7; 7 bases agree with TRBD1. The germline V gene has CDR1 SGHNT and CDR2 YENEEA. This CDR3 is 14 amino acids long. The ends lost 3 bases at V and 2 bases at J; junction bases unmatched: 4.

V gene TRBV21-1 combines with J gene TRBJ1-3. TRBV21-1 is a listed pseudogene. This CDR3 comprises 16 residues. CDR3 amino acids: CASNTGSFLPGNTIYF. DNA for the CDR3: TGTGCCAGCAATACGGGGTCGTTTTTACCTGGAAACACCATATATTTT.

This sequence joins TRBV10-3 and TRBJ2-7; a possible D gene is TRBD2 (5 bases). Germline V gene sequence: CDR1 ENHRY, CDR2 SYGVKD. The length of the CDR3 is 13 residues. Trimming removed 4 bases from V and 6 bases from J, with 13 bases in between. The CDR3 DNA sequence: TGTGCCATCAGTGCAGAGGGTGAGGGCGAGCAGTACTTC. Translated: CAISAEGEGEQYF.

This chain links TRBV12-2 with TRBJ1-5; the DNA was not used to check the table's D call, TRBD1. TRBV12-2 is a pseudogene segment. The CDR3 spans 15 residues. CDR3 loop: CASRLTGYSNQPQHF. The CDR3 DNA sequence: TGTGCAAGTCGCCTAACAGGTTATAGCAATCAGCCCCAGCATTTT.

The gene calls are TRBV7-9 and TRBJ1-1; tentative D call: TRBD1 (5 bases). V was trimmed by 5 bases and J by 2 bases, leaving 18 bases between them. CDR1 is SEHNR and CDR2 is FQNEAQ in the germline V gene (reference sequence). The CDR3 has 16 residues. CDR3 in amino acids: CASSPRGGTRNTEAFF. CDR3 DNA: TGTGCCAGCAGCCCCAGAGGAGGGACCCGAAACACTGAAGCTTTCTTT.

The chain has TRBV24-1 and TRBJ1-2; no clear D. The CDR3 extends over 15 amino acids. Germline V gene data show CDR1 as KGHDR and CDR2 as SFDVKD. Trimming took 4 bases from V and 0 from J, leaving 11 bases between them. CDR3 DNA: TGTGCCACCAGTGACCGCACAGAACCTAACTATGGCTACACCTTC. Amino acid sequence: CATSDRTEPNYGYTF.

The J gene is TRBJ2-7, the V gene TRBV2; 10 nucleotides align to TRBD1. V lost 6 bases to trimming and J lost 5 bases; unmatched junction nucleotides: 4. The CDR3 sequence is 13 residues long. Germline V gives CDR1 SNHLY, CDR2 FYNNEI. CDR3 sequence (DNA): TGTGCCAGCAGGGGGACAGGGGCGCACGAGCAGTACTTC. Its protein is CASRGTGAHEQYF.

The chain links TRBV7-3 to TRBJ2-3; D uncertain. Germline-derived CDR1 and CDR2 are SGHTA and FQGTGA. This CDR3 is built from 15 residues. Trimming cost V 0 bases and J 0 bases, with 7 bases left between them. This chain's CDR3 is CASSLTILSTDTQYF. The CDR3 DNA is TGTGCCAGCAGCTTAACGATTCTGAGCACAGATACGCAGTATTTT.

This clone was recorded once. The chain recombines TRBV30 with TRBJ2-7; D unresolved. CDR1 GTSNPN and CDR2 SVGIG come from the germline V gene (reference sequence). The CDR3 loop spans 15 amino acids. With 0 bases removed from V and 0 bases from J, the gap between germline ends came to 12 bases. The CDR3 nucleotides are TGTGCCTGGAGTGTAGGAGTAGGCGGCTCCTACGAGCAGTACTTC. This gives the protein CAWSVGVGGSYEQYF.

This rearrangement joins TRBV7-2 to TRBJ2-1; the match to TRBD2 covers 11 bases. Trimming cost V 5 bases and J 4 bases; bases outside gene matches: 7. The CDR3 has 16 amino acids. In germline, CDR1 is SGHTA, CDR2 FQGNSA. The CDR3: CASSQIGTSGYNEQFF. The CDR3 DNA reads TGTGCCAGCAGCCAAATCGGGACTAGCGGTTACAATGAGCAGTTCTTC.

CDR3 nucleotides: TGTGCCAGTAGACCCGGGACAGGGGTAATTGGCTATGGCTACACCTTC. It translates to CASRPGTGVIGYGYTF. The chain carries TRBV19 and TRBJ1-2; 10 positions agree with TRBD1. The CDR3 covers 16 residues. V lost 6 bases to trimming and J lost 4 bases; unmatched junction nucleotides: 11. CDR1 is LNHDA, CDR2 SQIVND, per germline (reference sequence).

As DNA, the CDR3 is TGTGCCAGCACCCGAGAGGGGACAGTAACAGATACGCAGTATTTT. Translation: CASTREGTVTDTQYF. The V call is TRBV9, the J call TRBJ2-3, with 7 bases lining up with TRBD1. This CDR3 is built from 15 residues. V shed 6 bases and J 3 bases; nucleotides not matched to a gene: 10. The germline V gene has CDR1 SGDLS and CDR2 YYNGEE.

Note on this clone: Distinct nucleotide sequences in the sample also encode this CDR3. The chain has TRBV24-1 and TRBJ1-1; D unresolved. Between the trimmed V and J ends, which lost 1 base and 8 bases, there was a span of 10 bases. CDR1 is KGHDR and CDR2 is SFDVKD in the germline V gene. This CDR3 contains 13 residues. CDR3 nucleotides: TGTGCCACCAGTGATTTTGGACGGACCGAAGCTTTCTTT. Its protein product is CATSDFGRTEAFF.

The V call is TRBV4-1, the J call TRBJ2-7; D is unclear. Germline V gene lookup returns CDR1 MGHRA and CDR2 YSYEKL. The CDR3 runs to 13 residues. Deletions cut 3 bases from V and 3 bases from J, with 9 bases between. The CDR3 here is CASSHSPDYEQYF. In DNA form, the CDR3 reads TGCGCCAGCAGCCACTCCCCCGACTACGAGCAGTACTTC.

The V call is TRBV9, the J call TRBJ1-1; weak D call: TRBD1 (5 bases). CDR3 length equals 15 residues. Germline lookup yields CDR1 SGDLS and CDR2 YYNGEE. Trimming removed 0 bases at V and 2 bases at J, with 11 bases between. This CDR3 is CASSVVKGINTEAFF. CDR3 DNA sequence: TGTGCCAGCAGCGTAGTAAAGGGGATTAACACTGAAGCTTTCTTT.

This clone was seen once. J is TRBJ1-1 and V is TRBV6-5; 11 bases align to TRBD1. Germline assignment: CDR1 MNHEY and CDR2 SVGAGI. The CDR3 runs 15 residues. J was trimmed by 5 bases and V by 5 bases; bases with no gene match: 7. CDR3 loop: CASSKLRDRGTEAFF. The CDR3 DNA follows: TGTGCCAGCAGTAAACTCCGGGACAGGGGGACTGAAGCTTTCTTT.